Listed here are 19 T cell receptor beta chains from one sample, sequenced in a study of cytomegalovirus exposure and HLA in healthy donors. Both 60 Vbeta primers and 13 Jbeta primers went into the PCR. Profiled with immunoSEQ multiplex PCR; TCRdb holds only in-frame clones, not every one. This sample has under 200,000 clones, with around 74% found just once. Sequencing was carried out using PBMCs. These receptors originate from a man aged 18 to 30 in good health and CMV-seronegative.

The chain is built from TRBV9 and TRBJ2-1, with D uncertain. The germline V gene encodes CDR1 SGDLS and CDR2 YYNGEE. CDR3 length equals 14 residues. Trimming left V 0 bases short and J 12 bases short, with 16 bases between. The CDR3 DNA reads TGTGCCAGCAGCGTAGATCGAGGCCCAGCGCGGCAGTTCTTC. Translated: CASSVDRGPARQFF.

The rearrangement joins TRBV10-3 to TRBJ2-7; a weak D match, TRBD2 (6 bases). The germline V and J ends were trimmed by 0 bases and 4 bases, with 13 bases remaining between them. Germline CDR1 reads ENHRY; CDR2 reads SYGVKD. The CDR3 has 15 amino acids. The CDR3 is CAISESVAVPYEQYF. The CDR3 DNA is TGTGCCATCAGTGAGTCCGTAGCGGTCCCGTACGAGCAGTACTTC.

V is TRBV7-9 and J is TRBJ1-5, with D perhaps matching TRBD1 (5 bases). The CDR3 runs to 15 residues. With 5 bases removed from V and 3 bases from J, the gap between germline ends came to 14 bases. Germline V lookup: CDR1 SEHNR, CDR2 FQNEAQ (reference sequence). CDR3 nucleotide sequence: TGTGCCAGCAGCACCTCCAAGGGGCCCAATCAGCCCCAGCATTTT. Translation gives CASSTSKGPNQPQHF.

V gene TRBV6-5 combines with J gene TRBJ2-3; possible D gene TRBD1, 5 bases. The CDR3 consists of 15 residues. From germline, CDR1 is MNHEY and CDR2 SVGAGI. V was trimmed by 2 bases and J by 0 bases, leaving 9 bases between them. The CDR3 loop reads CASSYTAGSTDTQYF. Here the CDR3 DNA reads TGTGCCAGCAGTTACACGGCAGGGAGCACAGATACGCAGTATTTT.

The chain uses TRBV5-6 and TRBJ1-5; the D is unclear. V was cut by 1 base and J by 2 bases, with 16 bases left in between. CDR3 length: 17 residues. CDR1 and CDR2 from the germline V gene are SGHDT and YYEEEE. The CDR3 protein is CASSLSGVKPGNQPQHF. CDR3 bases: TGTGCCAGCAGCTTGTCCGGGGTCAAGCCGGGCAATCAGCCCCAGCATTTT. Based on the CDR3 plus reference TRBV5-6 and TRBJ1-5, the full variable domain is DAGVTQSPTHLIKTRGQQVTLRCSPKSGHDTVSWYQQALGQGPQFIFQYYEEEERQRGNFPDRFSGHQFPNYSSELNVNALLLGDSALYLCASSLSGVKPGNQPQHFGDGTRLSIL.

V is TRBV5-1 and J is TRBJ2-5; tentatively, D is TRBD2 (6 bases). The CDR3 has 14 amino acids. Germline CDR1 and CDR2: SGHRS and YFSETQ. Between the trimmed V and J ends, which lost 0 bases and 7 bases, there was a span of 13 bases. CDR3 DNA: TGCGCCAGCAGCTTGGGTTCGGGGCGGGGGACCCAGTACTTC. Translated, it gives CASSLGSGRGTQYF.

The chain recombines TRBV23-1 with TRBJ1-1, with D possibly matching TRBD1 (5 bases). TRBV23-1 is classed as an ORF, of uncertain function. The ends were cut back, 3 bases at V and 0 bases at J, with 14 bases in the middle. The CDR3 runs 16 residues. For the CDR3, the DNA is TGCGCCAGCAGTCAGGGGGGACGGCCTATGAACACTGAAGCTTTCTTT. Translating it yields CASSQGGRPMNTEAFF.

This clone showed up just a few times. The chain employs TRBV14 and TRBJ1-2, with D possibly matching TRBD1 (5 bases). The germline V gene encodes CDR1 SGHDN and CDR2 FVKESK. The length of the CDR3 is 12 residues. The ends were cut back, 4 bases at V and 4 bases at J, with 7 bases in the middle. DNA of the CDR3: TGTGCCAGCAGCCCGGGGGTCTATGGCTACACCTTC. Translating gives CASSPGVYGYTF.

This clone was seen just once. The chain is built from TRBV6-5 and TRBJ2-3; 11 bases are a match to TRBD2. Germline loops: CDR1 MNHEY, CDR2 SVGAGI. Trimming took 4 bases from V and 3 from J; bases not matched to a gene: 3. The CDR3 is 15 residues long. Here the CDR3 reads CASSSSGRITDTQYF. The DNA of the CDR3 is TGTGCCAGCAGTTCTAGCGGGAGGATTACAGATACGCAGTATTTT.

V is TRBV19 and J is TRBJ2-1; TRBD2 is a possible D gene (6 bases). V shed 7 bases and J shed 0 bases, with 16 bases lying between them. Per the germline V gene, CDR1 is LNHDA and CDR2 is SQIVND (reference sequence). This CDR3 is 16 amino acids long. The CDR3 sequence: CASKDSGGTSYNEQFF. CDR3 nucleotide sequence: TGTGCCAGTAAAGATTCCGGGGGTACCTCCTACAATGAGCAGTTCTTC.

V is TRBV6-5 and J is TRBJ2-7, with D possibly matching TRBD1 (6 bases). The V and J ends lost 2 bases and 5 bases respectively, with 13 bases between them. CDR3 length: 14 amino acids. The germline gives CDR1 MNHEY, CDR2 SVGAGI. The CDR3 is CASSYEPTGHEQYF. DNA for the CDR3: TGTGCCAGCAGTTACGAACCCACAGGGCACGAGCAGTACTTC.

The rearrangement links TRBV9 to TRBJ2-5; the D gene could be TRBD1 or TRBD2 (6 bases each). The closer fit of TRBJ2-7 to the DNA end suggests the J call may be wrong. The CDR3 runs to 15 residues. Germline V lookup: CDR1 SGDLS, CDR2 YYNGEE. CDR3 sequence reads: CASSVDTGGGYEQYF. DNA of the CDR3: TGTGCCAGCAGCGTAGACACAGGAGGGGGCTACGAGCAGTACTTC.

The chain recombines TRBV6-5 with TRBJ2-3; tentative D call: TRBD2 (5 bases). The V and J ends lost 2 bases and 2 bases respectively, with 11 bases between them. The CDR3 totals 15 residues. The germline gives CDR1 MNHEY, CDR2 SVGAGI. CDR3 region: CASSYNRGNTDTQYF. The CDR3 coding sequence is TGTGCCAGCAGTTACAATCGGGGAAACACAGATACGCAGTATTTT.

This clone was counted a few times. This sequence joins TRBV4-3 and TRBJ2-1, with 8 bases aligning to TRBD1. Germline CDR1 reads LGHNA; CDR2 reads YSLEER. The V and J ends lost 1 base and 0 bases, in that order; junction bases with no gene match: 2. There are 16 residues in the CDR3. Written as DNA, the CDR3 is TGCGCCAGCAGCCAAGGAACAGGGGGCTCCTACAATGAGCAGTTCTTC. Translation gives CASSQGTGGSYNEQFF.

This CDR3 reads CATSVSGSLNEQFF. The CDR3 DNA follows: TGTGCCACCAGCGTCAGCGGGAGCCTGAATGAGCAGTTCTTC. The chain is built from TRBV15 and TRBJ2-1, with TRBD2 matching over 8 bases. The germline gives CDR1 LNHNV, CDR2 YYDKDF (reference sequence). Trimming at V came to 5 bases and at J to 7 bases, leaving 7 bases not matched to a gene. This CDR3 comprises 14 residues.

The chain combines TRBV28 with TRBJ2-5, with D possibly TRBD2 on 6 matching bases. The CDR3 length is 14 residues. The germline V and J ends were trimmed by 6 bases and 7 bases, with 18 bases remaining between them. Germline V lookup: CDR1 MDHEN, CDR2 SYDVKM. CDR3 loop: CASRTDWRGGTQYF. The CDR3 DNA is TGTGCCAGCAGGACGGATTGGCGGGGAGGGACCCAGTACTTC.

J is TRBJ2-7 and V is TRBV6-1; tentatively, D is TRBD2 (5 bases). The CDR3 length is 12 residues. Trimming removed 7 bases from V and 4 bases from J, with 11 bases in between. Germline values: CDR1 MNHNS, CDR2 SASEGT. The CDR3 DNA reads TGTGCCAGCAACCGTCGGGGATACGAGCAGTACTTC. Translation: CASNRRGYEQYF.

This clone was counted between two and nine times. The chain joins TRBV5-1 to TRBJ1-3; no firm D call. The CDR3 has 14 amino acids. V lost 4 bases and J 0 bases, leaving 8 bases between the germline ends. The V gene's germline CDR1 is SGHRS and CDR2 YFSETQ. CDR3 residues: CASSPTSSGNTIYF. In nucleotides, the CDR3 is TGCGCCAGCAGCCCCACGAGCTCTGGAAACACCATATATTTT.

V is TRBV7-6 and J is TRBJ2-5, with TRBD2 matching over 10 bases. The CDR3 has 15 amino acids. Germline lookup yields CDR1 SGHVS and CDR2 FNYEAQ. After removal of 1 base from V and 5 bases from J, the junction contained 4 bases not matched to a gene. This chain's CDR3 is CASSLEASGSETQYF. Here the CDR3 DNA reads TGTGCCAGCAGCTTAGAGGCTAGCGGGAGTGAGACCCAGTACTTC.